This T cell receptor beta chain was obtained from a study of human T cells and chemical hapten exposure (dated by TCRdb to about 2021). Regarding the research as a whole: For sensitization, 2% DPC in acetone was applied to a roughly 2 cm by roughly 2 cm area of upper inner arm skin. Patients additionally received weekly therapeutic DPC doses to the scalp throughout the approximately 25-week study period. Patch tests used Finn chambers with 0.01% DPC on the upper back, scored after 6 days by International Contact Dermatitis Research Group standards. The patient cohort, mostly female, included alopecia areata with under or over 50% scalp involvement, alopecia totalis and alopecia universalis. Libraries were pooled for sequencing, and variation in per-sample TCR yields was attributed mainly to small differences in library volumes within the pool. The study tracked peripheral blood TCR repertoire changes in vivo during primary and secondary sensitization to the hapten diphenylcyclopropenone (DPC) in alopecia patients. Blood samples were taken from patients before sensitization (week 0) and at 2, 6 and about 24 weeks after DPC sensitization. Nearly 30 alopecia patients gave blood for TCR sequencing at one to four time points (pre-sensitization, 2, 6 and 24 weeks).

Study-level results and caveats: Expanded TCRs formed significantly more large CDR3 similarity clusters than pre-sensitization or healthy control sets, consistent with antigen-driven responses. The number of TCRs above 1 in 1000 frequency did not change with DPC sensitization; there was no evidence of global repertoire structure alterations. All patients had alopecia, a presumed autoimmune disease, so their immune response might differ from that of healthy individuals. Patch test score was positively correlated with the number of PT1 expanded TCRs, with significance at thresholds 8, 16 and 32 but not at 4. After repeated subsampling, the strength of the expansion versus patch-test correlation and the threshold at which it became significant changed.

This clonotype turned up a few times. What this receptor recognizes is not known. The sample holds no much larger clone one base away, and base qualities are not on file. The time point label of this sample denotes: patch test 1, 2 weeks after DPC sensitization. The sample's treatment or condition label, in plain terms: therapeutic diphenylcyclopropenone sensitization with weekly scalp DPC. At each patch-test visit, blood was drawn before the patch test was applied. Patients were considered eligible if aged 18 to 70, diagnosed with alopecia and deemed suitable for DPC therapy, and patients were excluded if pregnant. Total RNA was isolated from unfractionated whole blood collected in Tempus Blood RNA tubes. The library was built by means of RACE. Instrument on record: NextSeq 500. During library preparation, unique molecular identifiers were attached to individual cDNA molecules so that TCRs could be counted in a quantitative, reproducible way. Each blood RNA sample was used to sequence both TCR alpha and TCR beta chains. Concerning the study's data processing: A median of around 100,000 TCRs per sample was observed, with a range of 23,224 to 690,600. V, J and CDR3 annotation of the TCR reads was performed with the Decombinator software suite. For PS versus PT1 abundance plots, all samples were subsampled to the same number of TCRs (28,000). Expanded TCRs were defined as absent before sensitization and observed at least eight times at the 2-week time point. Through fastp at Q25 and MiXCR, TCRdb rebuilt clones from the public reads, retaining in-frame beta chains. All rows with the same CDR3 protein become a single entry with the most common DNA and genes. The V and J calls and clone size are TCRdb's, not the authors'. The sample table shows fewer than 200,000 distinct CDR3 sequences, and about a fifth are seen once. The biggest ten clones account for roughly 6.7% of the sample.

The trim is 5 bases for V and 1 base for J, with a gap of 10 bases between the germline ends. The germline V gene gives CDR1 as SNHLY and CDR2 as FYNNEI. The CDR3 starts with the cysteine, ends with the phenylalanine, and has 14 residues. Just CDR3 DNA is preserved here, 42 bases in frame from base 1. The receptor's source is a woman aged 50 to 60 with alopecia areata. Some clones in this sample may be carry-over from other donors' samples. This material consisted of whole blood, taken in connection with sensitization to the hapten diphenylcyclopropenone (DPC). The chain is made from TRBV2 and TRBJ2-3; the D segment cannot be called with confidence. CDR3 sequence: CASSSGRRTDTQYF. The nucleotide sequence is TGTGCCAGCAGTTCCGGCCGCCGCACAGATACGCAGTATTTT.